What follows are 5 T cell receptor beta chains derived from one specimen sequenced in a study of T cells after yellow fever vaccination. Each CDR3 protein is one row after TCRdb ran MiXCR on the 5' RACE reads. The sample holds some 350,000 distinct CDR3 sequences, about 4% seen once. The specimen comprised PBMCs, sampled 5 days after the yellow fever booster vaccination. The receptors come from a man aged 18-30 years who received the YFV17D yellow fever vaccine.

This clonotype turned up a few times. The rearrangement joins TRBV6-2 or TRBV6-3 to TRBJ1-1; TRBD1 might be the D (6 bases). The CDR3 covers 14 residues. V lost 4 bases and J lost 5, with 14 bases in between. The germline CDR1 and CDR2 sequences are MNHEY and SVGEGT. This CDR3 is CASSSYHDRTEAFF. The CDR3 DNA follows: TGTGCCAGCAGTTCCTATCACGACAGGACTGAAGCTTTCTTT.

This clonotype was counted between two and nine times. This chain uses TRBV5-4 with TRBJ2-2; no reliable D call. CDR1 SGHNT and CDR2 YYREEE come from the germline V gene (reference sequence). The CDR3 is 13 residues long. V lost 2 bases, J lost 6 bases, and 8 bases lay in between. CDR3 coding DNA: TGTGCCAGCAGCTTTATGGGGTCCGGGGAGCTGTTTTTT. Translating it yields CASSFMGSGELFF.

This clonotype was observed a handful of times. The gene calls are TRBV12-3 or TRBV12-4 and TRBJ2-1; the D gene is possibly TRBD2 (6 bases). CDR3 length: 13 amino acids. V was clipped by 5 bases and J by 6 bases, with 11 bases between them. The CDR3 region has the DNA TGTGCCAGCAGTGTGGCGGGGTTCAATGAGCAGTTCTTC. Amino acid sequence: CASSVAGFNEQFF.

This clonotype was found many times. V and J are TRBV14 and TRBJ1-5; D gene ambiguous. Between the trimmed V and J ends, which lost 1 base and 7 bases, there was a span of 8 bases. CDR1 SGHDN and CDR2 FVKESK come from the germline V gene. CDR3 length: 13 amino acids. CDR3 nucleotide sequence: TGTGCCAGCAGCCAAGGACATGGGCAGCCCCAGCATTTT. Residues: CASSQGHGQPQHF.

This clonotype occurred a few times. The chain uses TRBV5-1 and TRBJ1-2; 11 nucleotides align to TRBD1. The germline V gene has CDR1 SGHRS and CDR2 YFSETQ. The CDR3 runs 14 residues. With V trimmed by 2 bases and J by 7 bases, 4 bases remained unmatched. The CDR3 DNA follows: TGCGCCAGCAGCTTAGGACAGGGGGCGGCTGGCTACACCTTC. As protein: CASSLGQGAAGYTF.